This TCR beta chain originates from a study of T cells in Graves' hyperthyroidism and ophthalmopathy. This clonotype showed up many times. RNA transcripts yielded amplified TCR beta CDR3 regions. The HTBI primer set served for first-round RT-PCR of the TCR CDR3. TCRdb passed the multiplex PCR reads through MiXCR, listing each CDR3 protein once. This sample has about 560,000 distinct CDR3 sequences; about a sixth occur once, and the top ten carry about 18%. The CDR3 contains 15 residues. Germline V gene sequence: CDR1 MNHEY, CDR2 SVGAGI. V dropped 2 bases and J dropped 4; count of bases not matched to a gene: 3.

The gene calls are TRBV6-5 and TRBJ2-7; 12 bases are shared with TRBD1. The sequence came from a young woman with Graves' hyperthyroidism. Sequencing input: blood. In DNA form, the CDR3 reads TGTGCCAGCAGTTACCCGGGACAGGGGGCGTACGAGCAGTACTTC. Amino acids: CASSYPGQGAYEQYF.